This TCR beta chain was documented in a study of T cells in Graves' hyperthyroidism and ophthalmopathy. Turning to the study itself: Any treatment followed the collection of peripheral blood at initial diagnosis. The study's findings and limits: Expanded thyroid clonotypes (above 0.001) were mostly also found in blood.

RNA transcripts yielded amplified TCR beta CDR3 regions. The study used the HTBI primer set for a first-round RT-PCR of the TCR CDR3. TCRdb redid the calling of the multiplex PCR reads with MiXCR, one entry per CDR3 protein. Counted here are about 560,000 distinct CDR3 sequences, around 17% occurring once; the ten biggest clones make up 15% to 20%. This clonotype was found a few times. Its antigen is as yet unknown. The CDR3 length is 15 residues. The V end lost 5 bases, the J end lost 7 bases, and 17 bases lay between the germline ends. The V gene's germline CDR1 is LNHDA and CDR2 SQIVND (reference sequence).

The source material was blood. The chain has TRBV19 and TRBJ2-2; D might be TRBD1 (5 bases). The clonotype originates from a woman aged 18 to 35 with Graves' hyperthyroidism. CDR3 DNA: TGTGCCAGTAGTCCGACCCCAGGGTCCAGCGGGGAGCTGTTTTTT. Encoded protein: CASSPTPGSSGELFF.